These T cell receptor beta chains were read from a single sample in a study of cytomegalovirus exposure and HLA in healthy donors. Repertoires were generated with immunoSEQ multiplex PCR, while TCRdb's copy carries only in-frame clones and drops some. In the table there are around 180,000 clones, 85% to 90% of which are singletons. Sample: PBMCs. These receptors were collected from a woman between 18 and 30 years old in good health and CMV-seronegative. CDR3s include the opening cysteine and the closing phenylalanine or tryptophan. The D gene is left open where the match is weak. For some rows the clone size is stated as once, few or many, or as a class when expanded; others skip it.

cdr3_aa	cdr3_nt	j_call	d_call	v_call	clone_size
CASSLDRGDSYNEQFF	TGCGCCAGCAGCTTGGACAGGGGAGACTCCTACAATGAGCAGTTCTTC	TRBJ2-1	TRBD1	TRBV5-1	NA
CASSPGRGDPGELFF	TGTGCCAGCAGCCCAGGGCGGGGAGATCCCGGGGAGCTGTTTTTT	TRBJ2-2	NA	TRBV5-4	NA
CASSPPGGLYEQYF	TGTGCCAGCAGCCCCCCCGGGGGGCTCTACGAGCAGTACTTC	TRBJ2-7	NA	TRBV6-5	NA
CASSLGQGSHEQYF	TGTGCCAGCAGCTTAGGACAGGGATCGCACGAGCAGTACTTC	TRBJ2-7	TRBD1	TRBV7-9	NA
CASSLAGRSYEQYF	TGTGCCAGCAGCTTGGCAGGCAGGTCCTACGAGCAGTACTTC	TRBJ2-7	NA	TRBV5-6	NA
CASSRTGANQPQHF	TGTGCCAGCAGTCGGACAGGCGCCAATCAGCCCCAGCATTTT	TRBJ1-5	TRBD1	TRBV6-1	NA
CASSAGLAPERFF	TGTGCCAGTAGTGCGGGACTAGCGCCAGAACGGTTCTTC	TRBJ2-1	TRBD2	TRBV19	NA
CASSGGTYNSPLHF	TGTGCCAGCAGTGGGGGGACCTATAATTCACCCCTCCACTTT	TRBJ1-6	NA	TRBV11-1	NA
CATSREGRSNEQFF	TGTGCCACCAGCAGAGAGGGCAGAAGCAATGAGCAGTTCTTC	TRBJ2-1	NA	TRBV15	NA
CASSPQDRDYNEQFF	TGTGCCAGCAGCCCCCAGGACAGGGATTACAATGAGCAGTTCTTC	TRBJ2-1	TRBD1	TRBV7-2	NA
CSVRTSGIREQYF	TGCAGCGTTAGGACTAGCGGGATTCGCGAGCAGTACTTC	TRBJ2-7	TRBD2	TRBV29-1	NA
CASRPYTGGVRTDTQYF	TGTGCCAGCAGACCTTACACAGGGGGCGTGAGGACAGATACGCAGTATTTT	TRBJ2-3	TRBD1	TRBV27	NA
CASSLGGGGPETQYF	TGTGCCAGCAGCTTGGGAGGGGGGGGTCCAGAGACCCAGTACTTC	TRBJ2-5	NA	TRBV11-2	once
CASNQSGTGLRPSSYEQYF	TGTGCTAGCAACCAATCCGGGACAGGGTTACGCCCGAGCTCCTACGAGCAGTACTTC	TRBJ2-7	TRBD1	TRBV7-7	once
CASSRRGTTGAFF	TGTGCCAGCAGCCGCCGGGGAACAACGGGAGCTTTCTTT	TRBJ1-1	NA	TRBV13	NA
CASSLTGQDYGYTF	TGCGCCAGCAGCTTGACGGGACAGGACTATGGCTACACCTTC	TRBJ1-2	TRBD1	TRBV5-1	NA
CASSQTRVVETQYF	TGTGCCAGCAGCCAAACACGGGTGGTGGAGACCCAGTACTTC	TRBJ2-5	NA	TRBV7-2	NA
CASSSTTGAGGYTF	TGTGCCAGCAGTTCTACGACAGGGGCGGGCGGCTACACCTTC	TRBJ1-2	TRBD1	TRBV6-1	NA
CASGTSEITDTQYF	TGTGCCAGTGGGACTAGCGAGATCACAGATACGCAGTATTTT	TRBJ2-3	TRBD2	TRBV7-9	NA
CASSLASGAQETQYF	TGTGCCAGCAGCTTAGCTAGCGGGGCGCAAGAGACCCAGTACTTC	TRBJ2-5	TRBD2	TRBV7-9	NA
CASSLGKASGTSDNEQFF	TGTGCCAGCAGCTTAGGTAAAGCCTCCGGGACTAGCGACAATGAGCAGTTCTTC	TRBJ2-1	TRBD2	TRBV7-9	NA
CASSLRLAGLEQFF	TGCGCCAGCAGCTTGAGGCTAGCGGGTTTAGAGCAGTTCTTC	TRBJ2-1	TRBD2	TRBV5-1	few